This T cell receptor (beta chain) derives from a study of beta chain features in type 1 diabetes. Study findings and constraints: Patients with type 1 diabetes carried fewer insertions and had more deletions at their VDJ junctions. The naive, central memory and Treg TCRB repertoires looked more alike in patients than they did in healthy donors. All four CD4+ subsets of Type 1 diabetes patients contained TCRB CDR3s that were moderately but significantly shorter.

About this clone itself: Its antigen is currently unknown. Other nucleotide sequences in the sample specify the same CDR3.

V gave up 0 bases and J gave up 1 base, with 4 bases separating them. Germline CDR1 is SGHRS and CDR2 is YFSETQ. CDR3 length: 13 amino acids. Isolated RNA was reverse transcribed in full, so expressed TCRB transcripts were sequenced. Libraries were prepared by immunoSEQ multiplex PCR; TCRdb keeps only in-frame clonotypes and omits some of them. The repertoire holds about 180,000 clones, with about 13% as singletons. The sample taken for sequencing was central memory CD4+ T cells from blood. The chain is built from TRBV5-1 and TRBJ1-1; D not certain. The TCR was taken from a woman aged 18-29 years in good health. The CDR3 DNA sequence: TGCGCCAGCAGCTTGGCAGGGAACACTGAAGCTTTCTTT. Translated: CASSLAGNTEAFF. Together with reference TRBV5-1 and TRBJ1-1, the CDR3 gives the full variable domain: KAGVTQTPRYLIKTRGQQVTLSCSPISGHRSVSWYQQTPGQGLQFLFEYFSETQRNKGNFPGRFSGRQFSNSRSEMNVSTLELGDSALYLCASSLAGNTEAFFGQGTRLTVV.